The rows below give T cell receptor beta chains drawn from one sample of a study of low-dose radiotherapy and immunotherapy resistance in tumors. TCRdb called the reads again in MiXCR, with one record for every CDR3 protein. The sample records fewer than 90,000 distinct CDR3 sequences, about 20% being singletons. The material sequenced was PBMCs, taken before treatment. The source of these receptors is a male donor with prostate cancer. Both conserved end residues are part of each CDR3. Fields, in order: CDR3 DNA, CDR3 protein, V gene, J gene, clone size, D gene. A D gene is named only where the DNA matches it firmly. The listing skips clone size in some rows; elsewhere it reads once, few, many or a size class.

TGTGCCAGCTCAATCCGGACAGGGGCCGCGAACACCGGGGAGCTGTTTTTT	CASSIRTGAANTGELFF	TRBV6-5	TRBJ2-2	many	TRBD1
TGTGCCAGCAGGGACGGGACAGGGGGCGTCGATACGCAGTATTTT	CASRDGTGGVDTQYF	TRBV2	TRBJ2-3	-	TRBD1
TGCAGTGTCAAATACCCGGTAGGGGATTTGTCGAACACTGAAGCTTTCTTT	CSVKYPVGDLSNTEAFF	TRBV20-1	TRBJ1-1	-	-
TGTGCCAGCAGTCCTACAGGAGTCGACACTGAAGCTTTCTTT	CASSPTGVDTEAFF	TRBV12-3/TRBV12-4	TRBJ1-1	many	-
TGTGCCAGCATTGCAGACTCCTACGAGCAGTACTTC	CASIADSYEQYF	TRBV6-8	TRBJ2-7	many	-
TGTGCCAGCAGCTTAGTCGGGACTAGCGGCTTCTACACAGATACGCAGTATTTT	CASSLVGTSGFYTDTQYF	TRBV7-6	TRBJ2-3	-	TRBD2
TGTGCCAGCAGTGTGAGACAAGAAGCTTTCTTT	CASSVRQEAFF	TRBV6-2/TRBV6-3	TRBJ1-1	many	-
TGTGCCAGCAGCCAAGATCAGGCCACTGAAGCTTTCTTT	CASSQDQATEAFF	TRBV3-1	TRBJ1-1	many	-
TGTGCCAGCAGTTACGCGACCGAGACCCAGTACTTC	CASSYATETQYF	TRBV6-2/TRBV6-3	TRBJ2-5	many	-
TGCAGTGTACATGGAGGGGAGGCCAAAAACATTCAGTACTTC	CSVHGGEAKNIQYF	TRBV20-1	TRBJ2-4	many	-
TGCGCCAGCAGCCCAAGACTAGCGGGGGATACAGATACGCAGTATTTT	CASSPRLAGDTDTQYF	TRBV5-1	TRBJ2-3	many	TRBD2
TGTGCCAGCTCACCCGCAAGGACAGGAAAACTCACAGATACGCAGTATTTT	CASSPARTGKLTDTQYF	TRBV18	TRBJ2-3	many	TRBD1
TGTGCCAGCAGTTACGCTGTAGGGCAGGGTAGCTCTGGGGCCAACGTCCTGACTTTC	CASSYAVGQGSSGANVLTF	TRBV6-5	TRBJ2-6	many	-
TGTGCCAGCAGCTTAGTAGGGGGACTAGGCCAAGAGACCCAGTACTTC	CASSLVGGLGQETQYF	TRBV7-9	TRBJ2-5	many	TRBD2
TGTGCCAGCAGCGGGTGGGCGACCTCTGGAAACACCATATATTTT	CASSGWATSGNTIYF	TRBV9	TRBJ1-3	many	-
TGTGCCAGCAGCTTTTCCCCACCAGAGAACTATGGCTACACCTTC	CASSFSPPENYGYTF	TRBV11-2	TRBJ1-2	many	-
TGCGCCAGCAGCCCTACAGGGGGTAGATTCTACAATGAGCAGTTCTTC	CASSPTGGRFYNEQFF	TRBV5-1	TRBJ2-1	many	TRBD1
TGTGCCAGCAGTGAACTCGGGAGACGCACAGATACGCAGTATTTT	CASSELGRRTDTQYF	TRBV2	TRBJ2-3	many	-